A single sample is the source of the 13 T cell receptor beta chains below, sequenced in a study of blood T cell repertoires in COVID-19. The method was immunoSEQ multiplex PCR; TCRdb's version includes in-frame clones alone and lacks a portion of them. In the table there are around 100,000 clones, over 70% of which are singletons. The specimen was peripheral blood. The receptors derive from a human donor in a cohort sampled during active or convalescent COVID-19.

The table lists this clone with many counts. This rearrangement joins TRBV27 to TRBJ2-3; 8 positions match TRBD1. The CDR3 runs to 17 residues. CDR1 MNHEY and CDR2 SMNVEV come from the germline V gene (reference sequence). J lost 3 bases, V lost 7 bases, and 15 bases had no gene match. The CDR3 DNA follows: TGTGCCAGCAAAGGAACCTCCGGGACAGGATGGACAGATACGCAGTATTTT. Encoded protein: CASKGTSGTGWTDTQYF.

J is TRBJ2-3 and V is TRBV18; 7 nucleotides line up with TRBD1. The ends lost 5 bases at V and 5 bases at J; junction bases unmatched: 10. The CDR3 totals 15 residues. The germline CDR1 and CDR2 sequences are KGHSH and LQKENI. The CDR3 nucleotides are TGTGCCAGCTCAGACACACAGGGGCCGGGAGATACGCAGTATTTT. It translates to CASSDTQGPGDTQYF.

CDR3 sequence reads: CAIKEAGSNEQFF. The CDR3 bases are TGTGCCATCAAGGAGGCCGGGTCCAATGAGCAGTTCTTC. The V and J genes are TRBV10-3 and TRBJ2-1; maybe TRBD2 (5 bases). This CDR3 region has 13 residues. The V end lost 7 bases, the J end lost 6 bases, and 13 bases lay between the germline ends. Germline-derived CDR1 and CDR2 are ENHRY and SYGVKD.

This sequence joins TRBV5-1 and TRBJ2-1; TRBD2 matches 8 bases. This CDR3 comprises 15 residues. J gave up 5 bases and V 7 bases, and 11 bases lay outside the gene matches. Germline lookup yields CDR1 SGHRS and CDR2 YFSETQ. The CDR3: CASGPGGARDNEQFF. The CDR3 DNA sequence: TGCGCCAGCGGCCCGGGGGGGGCAAGGGACAATGAGCAGTTCTTC.

The chain is built from TRBV7-2 and TRBJ1-2; D perhaps matches TRBD1 (5 bases). Germline V CDR1 and CDR2: SGHTA, FQGNSA. V was trimmed by 2 bases and J by 4 bases, leaving 11 bases between them. CDR3 size: 14 residues. In nucleotides, the CDR3 is TGTGCCAGCAGCTTAACGGGGGGAGTCTATGGCTACACCTTC. Its protein is CASSLTGGVYGYTF.

The V and J genes are TRBV7-2 and TRBJ1-2; TRBD1 might be the D (5 bases). Trimming took off 0 bases at V and 5 bases at J, with 10 bases between the two ends. Germline CDR1 and CDR2: SGHTA and FQGNSA. This CDR3 has 14 residues. The CDR3 here is CASSLATGPYGYTF. CDR3 bases: TGTGCCAGCAGCTTAGCTACAGGCCCTTATGGCTACACCTTC. Complete variable domain (other parts from reference TRBV7-2 and TRBJ1-2): GAGVSQSPSNKVTEKGKDVELRCDPISGHTALYWYRQSLGQGLEFLIYFQGNSAPDKSGLPSDRFSAERTGGSVSTLTIQRTQQEDSAVYLCASSLATGPYGYTFGSGTRLTVV.

V is TRBV19 and J is TRBJ1-5; D call uncertain. V was cut by 5 bases and J by 4 bases, with 15 bases left in between. The CDR3 length is 15 residues. Germline V gene sequence: CDR1 LNHDA, CDR2 SQIVND (reference sequence). The DNA of the CDR3 is TGTGCCAGTAGTCGTTTGTGGAGTACAAATCAGCCCCAGCATTTT. Encoded protein: CASSRLWSTNQPQHF.

By its share, this clone is medium-sized. This chain uses TRBV21-1 with TRBJ2-7; the listed D gene, TRBD2, was not tested against the DNA. TRBV21-1 is given as a pseudogene. The CDR3 runs 14 residues. The CDR3, as DNA: TGTGCCAGCAGTCGGGCAGACAAGCGGGACGAGCAGTACTTC. The encoded protein is CASSRADKRDEQYF.

This rearrangement joins TRBV4-1 to TRBJ1-6; 8 bases agree with TRBD1. V gave up 3 bases and J gave up 7 bases; unmatched junction bases: 2. This CDR3 has 14 residues. Germline loops: CDR1 MGHRA, CDR2 YSYEKL. The CDR3 here is CASSHTGGNSPLHF. The CDR3 nucleotides read TGCGCCAGCAGCCACACAGGGGGAAATTCACCCCTCCACTTT.

The chain uses TRBV19 and TRBJ2-7; 7 bases line up with TRBD1. Germline-derived CDR1 and CDR2 are LNHDA and SQIVND (reference sequence). CDR3 size: 15 residues. Unmatched junction bases numbered 14, after V lost 6 bases and J lost 6 bases. CDR3 in DNA: TGTGCCAGTAGGGCGAAGGACAGGTTAGGGGCCGAGCAGTACTTC. This codes for CASRAKDRLGAEQYF.

The J gene is TRBJ2-1, the V gene TRBV7-2; 9 bases map to TRBD2. The CDR3 has 15 residues. Trimming removed 4 bases from V and 7 bases from J; junction bases left unmatched: 8. From germline, CDR1 is SGHTA and CDR2 FQGNSA. Written as DNA, the CDR3 is TGTGCCAGCAGCTCCGCGGGGGGGCTGGGAAATGAGCAGTTCTTC. Amino acid sequence: CASSSAGGLGNEQFF.

The CDR3 spells CASSSLGLAGGYLNEQFF. The CDR3 DNA follows: TGTGCCAGCAGCTCCCTCGGACTAGCGGGGGGGTATTTGAATGAGCAGTTCTTC. The J gene is TRBJ2-1, the V gene TRBV7-9; 15 nucleotides line up with TRBD2. Germline trimming cut 4 bases from V and 7 bases from J; bases unmatched to any gene: 11. Germline values: CDR1 SEHNR, CDR2 FQNEAQ (reference sequence). There are 18 residues in the CDR3.

The J gene is TRBJ2-5, the V gene TRBV5-1; possibly TRBD2 for D (5 bases). V was trimmed by 3 bases and J by 5 bases, leaving 14 bases between them. Germline V gene sequence: CDR1 SGHRS, CDR2 YFSETQ. This CDR3 is 14 amino acids long. DNA of the CDR3: TGCGCCAGCAGCTCCACACGGACTTGGGAGACCCAGTACTTC. This sequence encodes CASSSTRTWETQYF.